This TCR beta chain appears in the sequencing data of a study of blood T cell repertoires in COVID-19. Germline CDR1 LGHDT, CDR2 YNNKEL (reference sequence). This CDR3 is 16 amino acids long. Trimming took 2 bases from V and 4 from J; bases not matched to a gene: 7. Libraries were prepared by immunoSEQ multiplex PCR; TCRdb keeps only in-frame clonotypes and omits some of them. Of hundreds of thousands of clones listed, roughly 87% were seen once; the top ten hold 2.2%. The chain uses TRBV3-1 (or the pseudogene TRBV3-2) and TRBJ2-3, with 9 positions matching TRBD2. This clonotype was sampled from a woman in her forties or fifties who had recovered from COVID-19. The sequenced material came from peripheral blood. The CDR3 bases are TGTGCCAGCAGCCAACTGTGCGCGGGAGGGCCAGATACGCAGTATTTT. It is translated as CASSQLCAGGPDTQYF.